The clone carrying this T cell receptor beta chain was detected many times. The antigen is undetermined. The sample belongs to a study of T cell repertoires in cytomegalovirus infection. At the level of the study: CMV epitopes, recently identified HLA-C-restricted and well-studied HLA-B-restricted, were used. Both a matching HLA type and CMV infection were indicated by public TCR beta signatures. Study-wide points: Summed frequency of public TCR beta families distinguished CMV carriers with the relevant HLA. CMV-specific TCR beta clonotypes restricted by HLA-C dominated the ex vivo response.

This CDR3 contains 16 residues. Germline V gene data show CDR1 as MGHRA and CDR2 as YSYEKL. Trimming at V came to 1 base and at J to 0 bases, leaving 4 bases not matched to a gene. TCRdb re-called the reads through MiXCR, storing one row per CDR3 protein. The table shows about 830,000 distinct CDR3 sequences, with about 30% occurring only once. The chain combines TRBV4-1 with TRBJ1-1; 8 bases are a match to TRBD1. The material was cultured CD8+ T cells from PBMCs, obtained from culture after CMV antigen stimulation. This receptor was identified in a human donor in good health (CMV status not recorded). Some clones in this sample may be carry-over from other donors' samples. The CDR3 nucleotides read TGCGCCAGCAGCCAAGCCCGGACAGGGATGAACACTGAAGCTTTCTTT. It is translated as CASSQARTGMNTEAFF.